This T cell receptor (beta chain) was sequenced for a study of blood T cells in healthy people across ages. Points on this clonotype: The antigen remains unidentified.

Combining a sample-barcoded 5' primer with a J-beta primer mix, a second PCR ran for about 6 to 11 cycles. All samples yielded 2.5 million or more CDR3-containing paired-end reads. TCRdb called the 5' RACE reads again in MiXCR, with one record for every CDR3 protein. The table shows hundreds of thousands of distinct CDR3 sequences, with approximately 26% occurring only once. Study results and caveats: The diversity estimates, figures obtained from one million T cells, were considered underestimates.

Trimming took off 5 bases at V and 8 bases at J, with 16 bases between the two ends. The CDR3 is made up of 15 amino acids. The germline gives CDR1 SGHDN, CDR2 FVKESK. The sample was also reused in another study, on T cells of mothers and their children. Per that paper: A few mothers and their six children, all healthy Caucasians, donated. It was through the M1S primer of the second PCR that sample barcodes and 2-4 random nucleotides were added.

The TCR was taken from a boy aged 2-15 years in good health. Sequences were obtained from blood. V is TRBV14 and J is TRBJ1-6; unclear D gene. CDR3 loop: CASSSQPTTYSPLHF. The CDR3 nucleotides are TGTGCCAGCAGCAGTCAGCCAACAACATATTCACCCCTCCACTTT.